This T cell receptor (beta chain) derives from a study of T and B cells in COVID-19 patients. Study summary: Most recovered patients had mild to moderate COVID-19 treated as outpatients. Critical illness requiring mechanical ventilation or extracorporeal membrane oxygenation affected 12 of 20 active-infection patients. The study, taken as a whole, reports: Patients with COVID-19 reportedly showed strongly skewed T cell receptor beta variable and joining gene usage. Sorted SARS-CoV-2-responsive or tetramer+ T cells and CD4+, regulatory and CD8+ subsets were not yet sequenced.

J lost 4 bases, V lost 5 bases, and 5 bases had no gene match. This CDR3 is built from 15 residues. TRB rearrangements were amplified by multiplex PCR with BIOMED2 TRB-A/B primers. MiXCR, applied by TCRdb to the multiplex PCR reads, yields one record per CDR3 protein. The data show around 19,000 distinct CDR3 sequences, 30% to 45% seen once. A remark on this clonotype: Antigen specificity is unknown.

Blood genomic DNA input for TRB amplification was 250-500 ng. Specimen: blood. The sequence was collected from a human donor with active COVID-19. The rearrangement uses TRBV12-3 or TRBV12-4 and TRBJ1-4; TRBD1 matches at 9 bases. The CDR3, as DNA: TGTGCCAGCAGTGCGGGGGACAGGGTTAATGAAAAACTGTTTTTT. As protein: CASSAGDRVNEKLFF.